Below, 20 T cell receptor beta chains from the same sample are listed, as sequenced in a study of T-cell reconstitution after alpha-beta-depleted transplantation in children. The library targeted TCRbeta and was prepared with unique molecular identifiers. TCRdb passed the PCR reads through MiXCR, listing each CDR3 protein once. The sample includes a few hundred thousand distinct CDR3 sequences, roughly 13% of them seen just once. This material consisted of PBMCs, mostly from graft donor cells, taken 360 days after TCRalphabeta/CD19-depleted stem cell transplant. Source of these receptors: a male patient younger than 18 who had a stem cell transplant for acute myeloid leukemia, so the T cells may come from the graft donor.

This clonotype was observed a few times. The genes are TRBV4-3 and TRBJ2-1; 14 bases match TRBD2. V was pared by 4 bases and J by 2 bases, with 10 bases of the junction left unmatched. The CDR3 sequence is 19 residues long. Germline V gene lookup returns CDR1 LGHNA and CDR2 YSLEER. The CDR3 reads CASSPFGTSGSSPYNEQFF. CDR3 bases: TGCGCCAGCAGCCCCTTTGGGACTAGCGGGAGTTCCCCCTACAATGAGCAGTTCTTC.

The CDR3 loop reads CASSRLGTRGSNEQFF. DNA for the CDR3: TGTGCCAGCAGTCGGTTAGGGACTAGAGGGTCCAATGAGCAGTTCTTC. V gene TRBV28 combines with J gene TRBJ2-1; 8 nucleotides match TRBD2. Trimming removed 5 bases from V and 6 bases from J; junction bases left unmatched: 12. Germline values: CDR1 MDHEN, CDR2 SYDVKM. This CDR3 has 16 amino acids.

This clonotype has only a few counts. V gene TRBV7-3 combines with J gene TRBJ2-1; tentative D call: TRBD1 (5 bases). V was clipped by 1 base and J by 6 bases, with 19 bases between them. The CDR3 is 17 residues long. CDR1 is SGHTA, CDR2 FQGTGA, per germline. The CDR3 protein is CASSLNRWGRSSNEQFF. CDR3 nucleotides: TGTGCCAGCAGCTTAAATAGGTGGGGCAGATCATCCAATGAGCAGTTCTTC.

This rearrangement joins TRBV27 to TRBJ2-2; a weak D match, TRBD1 (5 bases). CDR1 and CDR2 from the germline V gene are MNHEY and SMNVEV (reference sequence). This CDR3 region has 17 residues. Trimming removed 2 bases from V and 3 bases from J, with 16 bases in between. The CDR3 DNA follows: TGTGCCAGCAGTTTAAGAGACAGAGTGGGCCACACCGGGGAGCTGTTTTTT. Amino acids: CASSLRDRVGHTGELFF.

This clonotype has ten or more counts. The chain recombines TRBV20-1 with TRBJ2-3; tentative D call: TRBD1 (6 bases). Trimming stripped 0 bases from V and 8 bases from J, with 12 bases between. This CDR3 comprises 13 residues. Looked up from germline, CDR1 is DFQATT and CDR2 is SNEGSKA (reference sequence). CDR3 coding DNA: TGCAGTGCTAGAGAAGGGGGTCTTGGTACGCAGTATTTT. Translating gives CSAREGGLGTQYF.

V usage is TRBV7-9 and J usage is TRBJ2-1; TRBD2 agrees at 7 bases. Trimming cost V 1 base and J 8 bases; bases outside gene matches: 8. Germline CDR1 reads SEHNR; CDR2 reads FQNEAQ (reference sequence). This CDR3 is built from 15 residues. In nucleotides, the CDR3 is TGTGCCAGCAGCTTAGTGGCAACTAGCGTCTATGAGCAGTTCTTC. Translating gives CASSLVATSVYEQFF.

The V gene is TRBV28, the J gene TRBJ2-7; either TRBD1 or TRBD2 may fit D (5 bases each). The length of the CDR3 is 15 residues. Trimming cost V 1 base and J 4 bases, with 14 bases left between them. Germline-derived CDR1 and CDR2 are MDHEN and SYDVKM. The CDR3 DNA is TGTGCCAGCAGTTTATTCGGGCAGGGAGAATACGAGCAGTACTTC. Amino acid sequence: CASSLFGQGEYEQYF. Based on the CDR3 plus reference TRBV28 and TRBJ2-7, the full variable domain is DVKVTQSSRYLVKRTGEKVFLECVQDMDHENMFWYRQDPGLGLRLIYFSYDVKMKEKGDIPEGYSVSREKKERFSLILESASTNQTSMYLCASSLFGQGEYEQYFGPGTRLTVT.

This clonotype has ten or more counts. This chain joins TRBV20-1 and TRBJ2-3, with 8 bases fitting TRBD2. Germline V gene sequence: CDR1 DFQATT, CDR2 SNEGSKA (reference sequence). V was pared by 7 bases and J by 10 bases, with 7 bases of the junction left unmatched. This CDR3 region has 11 residues. In nucleotides, the CDR3 is TGCAGTGGAGGACGGGAGGGCCCGCAGTATTTT. Its protein product is CSGGREGPQYF.

This chain connects TRBV27 to TRBJ1-2; D is ambiguous. Germline V gene lookup returns CDR1 MNHEY and CDR2 SMNVEV (reference sequence). V was cut by 4 bases and J by 7 bases, with 22 bases left in between. The CDR3 contains 16 residues. CDR3 amino acids: CASSSPTREYIPGYTF. The CDR3 DNA is TGTGCCAGCAGTTCCCCAACCCGGGAATACATCCCTGGCTACACCTTC.

This chain joins TRBV7-3 and TRBJ1-2; 10 bases are a match to TRBD1. With 5 bases clipped from V and 8 bases from J, the junction kept 5 bases outside the gene matches. CDR1 SGHTA and CDR2 FQGTGA come from the germline V gene. The CDR3 spans 13 residues. The CDR3 bases are TGTGCCAGCAGCCGGGACAGGGGACAAGGCTACACCTTC. Translating it yields CASSRDRGQGYTF.

The table lists this clonotype with a few counts. The genes are TRBV20-1 and TRBJ2-1; 7 positions agree with TRBD2. Trimming took 3 bases from V and 4 from J; bases not matched to a gene: 6. CDR3 length: 14 amino acids. CDR1 and CDR2 from the germline V gene are DFQATT and SNEGSKA (reference sequence). This CDR3 reads CSASSGTNYNEQFF. DNA of the CDR3: TGCAGTGCTAGTTCGGGGACTAATTACAATGAGCAGTTCTTC.

The chain uses TRBV28 and TRBJ1-6, with D maybe TRBD1 (6 bases). Trimming shortened V by 5 bases and J by 0 bases, and 17 bases separated the two germline ends. The CDR3 is 18 amino acids. CDR1 and CDR2 from the germline V gene are MDHEN and SYDVKM. CDR3 DNA: TGTGCCAGCAGTGATGGGAGGGGGACGAGCTCCTATAATTCACCCCTCCACTTT. Translating gives CASSDGRGTSSYNSPLHF.

This clonotype was counted a few times. This rearrangement joins TRBV7-6 to TRBJ2-3; 9 nucleotides match TRBD2. Trimming took 5 bases from V and 9 from J; bases not matched to a gene: 6. This CDR3 comprises 13 residues. The V gene's germline CDR1 is SGHVS and CDR2 FNYEAQ. The CDR3 loop is CASSPLAGKTQYF. DNA of the CDR3: TGTGCCAGCAGCCCTCTAGCGGGAAAAACGCAGTATTTT.

J is TRBJ2-1 and V is TRBV18, with a tentative D call TRBD2 (5 bases). The CDR3 runs to 16 residues. Germline V gene sequence: CDR1 KGHSH, CDR2 LQKENI. With 3 bases removed from V and 5 bases from J, the gap between germline ends came to 17 bases. CDR3 sequence: CASSPTRRVHDNEQFF. DNA of the CDR3: TGTGCCAGCTCACCCACGAGGCGGGTCCACGACAATGAGCAGTTCTTC. Variable domain in full (rest from reference TRBV18 and TRBJ2-1): NAGVMQNPRHLVRRRGQEARLRCSPMKGHSHVYWYRQLPEEGLKFMVYLQKENIIDESGMPKERFSAEFPKEGPSILRIQQVVRGDSAAYFCASSPTRRVHDNEQFFGPGTRLTVL.

The sample holds many counts of this clonotype. J is TRBJ2-1 and V is TRBV11-2, with TRBD2 matching 11 bases. V gave up 0 bases and J gave up 4 bases; unmatched junction bases: 5. CDR1 is SGHAT and CDR2 is FQNNGV in the germline V gene. The CDR3 covers 17 residues. DNA of the CDR3: TGTGCCAGCAGCTTAGAAGCTAGCGGGAGGACGTACAATGAGCAGTTCTTC. Translating gives CASSLEASGRTYNEQFF. The entire variable domain, with the rest obtained from reference TRBV11-2 and TRBJ2-1, is as follows: EAGVAQSPRYKIIEKRQSVAFWCNPISGHATLYWYQQILGQGPKLLIQFQNNGVVDDSQLPKDRFSAERLKGVDSTLKIQPAKLEDSAVYLCASSLEASGRTYNEQFFGPGTRLTVL.

This clonotype has ten or more counts. The J gene is TRBJ2-1, the V gene TRBV27; the match to TRBD2 covers 9 bases. CDR1 and CDR2 from the germline V gene are MNHEY and SMNVEV (reference sequence). The trim removed 6 bases at V and 2 bases at J, leaving 8 bases unmatched. The CDR3 is 16 amino acids. The CDR3 DNA sequence: TGTGCCAGCAGCGACACTGTAGCGGGAGCCTACAATGAGCAGTTCTTC. Its translation: CASSDTVAGAYNEQFF.

This clonotype was picked up a small number of times. The V and J genes are TRBV6-4 and TRBJ2-1; TRBD2 matches 8 bases. The CDR3 is made up of 16 amino acids. Germline CDR1 and CDR2: MRHNA and SNTAGT. J lost 4 bases, V lost 0 bases, and 5 bases had no gene match. The CDR3 loop is CASSDSAGAFYNEQFF. CDR3 DNA sequence: TGTGCCAGCAGTGACTCAGCGGGAGCCTTTTACAATGAGCAGTTCTTC.

This clonotype came up many times. J is TRBJ2-1 and V is TRBV4-2; 7 nucleotides agree with TRBD2. Germline CDR1 LGHNA, CDR2 YNFKEQ. J gave up 7 bases and V 0 bases, and 9 bases lay outside the gene matches. The CDR3 covers 16 residues. DNA for the CDR3: TGTGCCAGCAGCCAAGAGGACGGGCTAGCGGTAAATGAGCAGTTCTTC. It yields the protein CASSQEDGLAVNEQFF.

The chain carries TRBV18 and TRBJ2-7; the D call may be TRBD1 or TRBD2 (6 bases each). V was trimmed by 6 bases and J by 5 bases, leaving 17 bases between them. The germline V gene has CDR1 KGHSH and CDR2 LQKENI. The CDR3 is 14 residues long. In DNA, the CDR3 is TGTGCCAGCTCCTTCGGAGGAGGGGGGCACGAGCAGTACTTC. Amino acids: CASSFGGGGHEQYF.

The V gene is TRBV9, the J gene TRBJ2-3; D not certain. V was pared by 0 bases and J by 0 bases, with 8 bases between. CDR1 is SGDLS, CDR2 YYNGEE, per germline. CDR3 length: 15 residues. The CDR3, as DNA: TGTGCCAGCAGCGTAGTCGGTGGGAGCACAGATACGCAGTATTTT. Its translation: CASSVVGGSTDTQYF.